A selection of T cell receptor beta chains follows, all from one sample in a study of regulatory T cells in long-lasting Graves disease. TCRdb called the multiplex PCR reads again in MiXCR, with one record for every CDR3 protein. The sample records about 540,000 distinct CDR3 sequences, roughly 14% being singletons. The data were also submitted as part of a second study, on T cells in Graves' hyperthyroidism and ophthalmopathy.

Sample: peripheral blood mononuclear cells (PBMCs), taken at new diagnosis, from a patient treated with antithyroid drugs. The receptors here all came from a young man with Graves disease. Both conserved end residues are part of each CDR3. The D gene is left open where the match is weak. Part of the rows lack a size; the others show once, few, many or a class for expanded clones.

abundance: many; j_gene: TRBJ2-2; len: 14; d_gene: TRBD2; v_gene: TRBV7-3; CDR3aa: CASQRDANTGELFF; CDR3nt: TGTGCCAGCCAGCGGGACGCGAACACCGGGGAGCTGTTTTTT
abundance: few; j_gene: TRBJ2-5; len: 14; d_gene: TRBD1; v_gene: TRBV6-1; CDR3aa: CASSRGQAGETQYF; CDR3nt: TGTGCCAGCAGTCGGGGACAGGCTGGAGAGACCCAGTACTTC
abundance: few; j_gene: TRBJ1-2; len: 16; d_gene: -; v_gene: TRBV4-1; CDR3aa: CASSQVDSPRDYGYTF; CDR3nt: TGCGCCAGCAGCCAAGTAGACTCCCCGAGGGACTATGGCTACACCTTC
abundance: -; j_gene: TRBJ1-1; len: 11; d_gene: -; v_gene: TRBV19; CDR3aa: CASIGSAEAFF; CDR3nt: TGTGCCAGTATAGGATCGGCTGAAGCTTTCTTT
abundance: -; j_gene: TRBJ2-5; len: 14; d_gene: TRBD1; v_gene: TRBV11-2; CDR3aa: CASSRTGNQETQYF; CDR3nt: TGTGCCAGCAGCCGGACAGGGAACCAAGAGACCCAGTACTTC
abundance: many; j_gene: TRBJ2-5; len: 14; d_gene: -; v_gene: TRBV7-9; CDR3aa: CASSSDPAQETQYF; CDR3nt: TGTGCCAGCAGCTCCGACCCGGCCCAGGAGACCCAGTACTTC
abundance: few; j_gene: TRBJ2-1; len: 15; d_gene: TRBD1; v_gene: TRBV6-1; CDR3aa: CASSDGGTGYNEQFF; CDR3nt: TGTGCCAGCAGTGACGGGGGGACAGGGTACAATGAGCAGTTCTTC
abundance: few; j_gene: TRBJ2-3; len: 15; d_gene: TRBD1; v_gene: TRBV3-1; CDR3aa: CASSQEGQGGDTQYF; CDR3nt: TGTGCCAGCAGCCAAGAGGGACAGGGTGGAGATACGCAGTATTTT
abundance: many; j_gene: TRBJ2-7; len: 11; d_gene: -; v_gene: TRBV29-1; CDR3aa: CSVTVSYEQYF; CDR3nt: TGCAGCGTGACAGTCTCCTACGAGCAGTACTTC
abundance: many; j_gene: TRBJ2-2; len: 17; d_gene: TRBD1; v_gene: TRBV27; CDR3aa: CASSKDRVTGDTGELFF; CDR3nt: TGTGCCAGCAGTAAGGACAGGGTAACCGGGGACACCGGGGAGCTGTTTTTT
abundance: many; j_gene: TRBJ2-7; len: 14; d_gene: -; v_gene: TRBV29-1; CDR3aa: CSVESGLSSYEQYF; CDR3nt: TGCAGCGTTGAGAGCGGGCTTAGCTCCTACGAGCAGTACTTC
abundance: -; j_gene: TRBJ1-1; len: 15; d_gene: TRBD1; v_gene: TRBV7-3; CDR3aa: CASSPQPETGEGAFF; CDR3nt: TGTGCCAGCAGCCCCCAACCCGAGACAGGGGAGGGAGCTTTCTTT
abundance: many; j_gene: TRBJ1-5; len: 13; d_gene: -; v_gene: TRBV2; CDR3aa: CASRGTSHQPQHF; CDR3nt: TGTGCCAGCAGGGGGACATCCCATCAGCCCCAGCATTTT
abundance: many; j_gene: TRBJ2-3; len: 18; d_gene: TRBD2; v_gene: TRBV11-2; CDR3aa: CASSTTVTSGTSTDTQYF; CDR3nt: TGTGCCAGCAGCACGACAGTTACTAGCGGGACTAGCACAGATACGCAGTATTTT
abundance: -; j_gene: TRBJ2-7; len: 18; d_gene: TRBD2; v_gene: TRBV27; CDR3aa: CASSPSAGGALSSYEQYF; CDR3nt: TGTGCCAGCAGTCCCTCAGCGGGAGGGGCCTTGAGCTCCTACGAGCAGTACTTC
abundance: many; j_gene: TRBJ2-1; len: 16; d_gene: TRBD2; v_gene: TRBV28; CDR3aa: CASSSESSGRTNEQFF; CDR3nt: TGTGCCAGCAGTTCGGAGTCTAGCGGGAGGACAAATGAGCAGTTCTTC
abundance: many; j_gene: TRBJ2-7; len: 14; d_gene: TRBD2; v_gene: TRBV27; CDR3aa: CASSTPTSGYEQYF; CDR3nt: TGTGCCAGCAGTACCCCGACTAGCGGATACGAGCAGTACTTC
abundance: many; j_gene: TRBJ2-1; len: 12; d_gene: -; v_gene: TRBV6-2/TRBV6-3; CDR3aa: CASSDTGYEQFF; CDR3nt: TGTGCCAGCAGTGACACGGGGTATGAGCAGTTCTTC
abundance: many; j_gene: TRBJ2-5; len: 15; d_gene: -; v_gene: TRBV28; CDR3aa: CASTSLWAPVETQYF; CDR3nt: TGTGCCAGCACCTCCCTGTGGGCACCGGTAGAGACCCAGTACTTC
abundance: many; j_gene: TRBJ2-7; len: 15; d_gene: -; v_gene: TRBV15; CDR3aa: CATSRERTTTYEQYF; CDR3nt: TGTGCCACCAGCAGAGAAAGGACAACTACCTACGAGCAGTACTTC
abundance: many; j_gene: TRBJ2-7; len: 13; d_gene: -; v_gene: TRBV12-3/TRBV12-4; CDR3aa: CASSTQGPYEQYF; CDR3nt: TGTGCCAGCAGCACTCAGGGCCCTTACGAGCAGTACTTC
abundance: -; j_gene: TRBJ1-2; len: 13; d_gene: TRBD1; v_gene: TRBV7-9; CDR3aa: CAIGTEGFNGYTF; CDR3nt: TGTGCCATCGGGACAGAAGGTTTTAACGGCTACACCTTC
abundance: many; j_gene: TRBJ2-5; len: 13; d_gene: -; v_gene: TRBV29-1; CDR3aa: CSVEEYPQETQYF; CDR3nt: TGCAGCGTTGAGGAGTACCCCCAAGAGACCCAGTACTTC
abundance: few; j_gene: TRBJ1-4; len: 13; d_gene: -; v_gene: TRBV30; CDR3aa: CAWNPGAGEKLFF; CDR3nt: TGTGCCTGGAATCCGGGGGCCGGTGAAAAACTGTTTTTT
abundance: few; j_gene: TRBJ1-4; len: 11; d_gene: -; v_gene: TRBV15; CDR3aa: CATSIKEKLFF; CDR3nt: TGTGCCACCAGCATCAAGGAAAAACTGTTTTTT
abundance: many; j_gene: TRBJ2-1; len: 13; d_gene: -; v_gene: TRBV3-1; CDR3aa: CASSQNWGSEQFF; CDR3nt: TGTGCCAGCAGCCAGAATTGGGGGTCTGAGCAGTTCTTC
abundance: many; j_gene: TRBJ1-1; len: 14; d_gene: -; v_gene: TRBV15; CDR3aa: CATSRDPQGTEAFF; CDR3nt: TGTGCCACCAGCAGAGATCCGCAGGGTACTGAAGCTTTCTTT
abundance: many; j_gene: TRBJ2-7; len: 13; d_gene: -; v_gene: TRBV18; CDR3aa: CASSLSETYEQYF; CDR3nt: TGTGCCAGCAGCTTATCCGAGACCTACGAGCAGTACTTC
abundance: many; j_gene: TRBJ2-1; len: 15; d_gene: -; v_gene: TRBV12-5; CDR3aa: CASGLFWTTHNEQFF; CDR3nt: TGTGCTAGTGGTTTGTTCTGGACTACCCACAATGAGCAGTTCTTC
abundance: -; j_gene: TRBJ2-1; len: 15; d_gene: -; v_gene: TRBV20-1; CDR3aa: CSAREDLATYNEQFF; CDR3nt: TGCAGTGCTAGAGAGGATCTTGCGACCTACAATGAGCAGTTCTTC
abundance: many; j_gene: TRBJ2-6; len: 17; d_gene: -; v_gene: TRBV29-1; CDR3aa: CSVEENRSPSGANVLTF; CDR3nt: TGCAGCGTTGAGGAGAACAGGTCCCCCTCTGGGGCCAACGTCCTGACTTTC
abundance: many; j_gene: TRBJ1-4; len: 13; d_gene: -; v_gene: TRBV12-3/TRBV12-4; CDR3aa: CASSLLRNEKLFF; CDR3nt: TGTGCCAGCAGTCTACTCAGGAATGAAAAACTGTTTTTT
abundance: many; j_gene: TRBJ2-7; len: 12; d_gene: TRBD1; v_gene: TRBV29-1; CDR3aa: CSVGPGQAEQYF; CDR3nt: TGCAGCGTCGGTCCAGGACAGGCGGAGCAGTACTTC
abundance: many; j_gene: TRBJ2-1; len: 15; d_gene: TRBD2; v_gene: TRBV6-4; CDR3aa: CASSRTSEAPHEQFF; CDR3nt: TGTGCCAGCAGCCGGACTAGCGAAGCCCCCCATGAGCAGTTCTTC
abundance: -; j_gene: TRBJ1-2; len: 16; d_gene: TRBD1; v_gene: TRBV18; CDR3aa: CASSPRPFPDRSGYTF; CDR3nt: TGTGCTAGCTCACCACGACCATTTCCGGACAGGTCTGGCTACACCTTC
abundance: many; j_gene: TRBJ1-2; len: 15; d_gene: -; v_gene: TRBV27; CDR3aa: CASSYNPLPGYGYTF; CDR3nt: TGTGCCAGCAGTTACAATCCCCTACCGGGATATGGCTACACCTTC
abundance: -; j_gene: TRBJ1-1; len: 14; d_gene: -; v_gene: TRBV25-1; CDR3aa: CTSSEGGVGTEAFF; CDR3nt: TGTACCAGCAGTGAAGGGGGTGTTGGCACTGAAGCTTTCTTT
abundance: many; j_gene: TRBJ1-2; len: 18; d_gene: -; v_gene: TRBV12-3/TRBV12-4; CDR3aa: CASSFSLLGSQANYGYTF; CDR3nt: TGTGCCAGCAGTTTCTCCTTACTGGGCAGCCAAGCTAACTATGGCTACACCTTC
abundance: many; j_gene: TRBJ2-1; len: 15; d_gene: TRBD2; v_gene: TRBV5-1; CDR3aa: CASSRGASGGDEQFF; CDR3nt: TGCGCCAGCAGCCGTGGGGCTAGCGGTGGGGATGAGCAGTTCTTC
abundance: -; j_gene: TRBJ2-1; len: 13; d_gene: TRBD2; v_gene: TRBV7-8; CDR3aa: CASSPGLVHEQFF; CDR3nt: TGTGCCAGCAGCCCCGGACTAGTCCATGAGCAGTTCTTC
abundance: many; j_gene: TRBJ2-1; len: 16; d_gene: TRBD2; v_gene: TRBV12-3/TRBV12-4; CDR3aa: CASSRGTSGSRDEQFF; CDR3nt: TGTGCCAGCAGTCGGGGGACTAGCGGGAGTCGGGATGAGCAGTTCTTC
abundance: many; j_gene: TRBJ2-2; len: 12; d_gene: -; v_gene: TRBV12-3/TRBV12-4; CDR3aa: CASSARPGELFF; CDR3nt: TGTGCCAGCAGTGCCCGGCCCGGGGAGCTGTTTTTT
abundance: many; j_gene: TRBJ2-7; len: 16; d_gene: -; v_gene: TRBV5-1; CDR3aa: CASSLASGASGYEQYF; CDR3nt: TGCGCCAGCAGCTTGGCGTCGGGAGCGTCGGGGTACGAGCAGTACTTC